The clone carrying this TCR beta chain has just a few counts. Its antigen remains unidentified. Germline V lookup: CDR1 GTSNPN, CDR2 SVGIG (reference sequence). The CDR3 spans 15 residues. The J segment lost 8 bases and the V segment lost 2 bases, leaving 11 bases of the junction unmatched. The record originates from a study of shared clonotypes between healthy human individuals. Study findings and constraints: A handful of donors held about 5% of naive CD4 clonotypes in common.

CD45RO-negative cells were positively selected for CCR7, leaving out terminally differentiated effector memory CD45RA+ cells. Replicate PCRs for sorted subsets used approximately 190 ng DNA; this equaled 25,000 to 30,000 T cell genomes. Only in-frame clones appear in the TCRdb table, and some are missing; sequencing was by immunoSEQ multiplex PCR. The table records 1.5 million to 2.5 million clones, roughly 95% of them present only once. The sample taken for sequencing was naive CD8+ T cells sorted from blood. The clonotype comes from a young man in good health. The chain couples TRBV30 to TRBJ2-3; 9 bases are a match to TRBD1. DNA for the CDR3: TGTGCCTGGAGTTCGGACAGGGGAATGTTCGGTACGCAGTATTTT. Translating it yields CAWSSDRGMFGTQYF.